The 3 T cell receptor beta chains listed next were all sequenced from one sample in a study of blood T cell repertoires in COVID-19. TCRdb's copy holds only in-frame clones and misses some; the assay was immunoSEQ multiplex PCR. The sample consists of about 140,000 clones, 76% of them appearing once. Sequencing used peripheral blood. Receptors were obtained from a woman aged 80 or over with active or convalescent COVID-19.

The rearrangement links TRBV29-1 to TRBJ1-5; 7 bases are shared with TRBD1. CDR3 length equals 11 residues. Per the germline V gene, CDR1 is SQVTM and CDR2 is ANQGSEA. V dropped 6 bases and J dropped 7; count of bases not matched to a gene: 3. The CDR3 DNA follows: TGCAGCGTACAGGGGCCCCAGCCCCAGCATTTT. Its protein product is CSVQGPQPQHF.

The chain links TRBV7-6 to TRBJ2-5, with TRBD1 as a possible D gene (6 bases). Per germline, CDR1 SGHVS and CDR2 FNYEAQ. Between the trimmed V and J ends, which lost 1 base and 5 bases, there was a span of 14 bases. This CDR3 comprises 15 residues. CDR3: CASSLGFQGSETQYF. The CDR3 region has the DNA TGTGCCAGCAGCTTAGGTTTTCAGGGGAGTGAGACCCAGTACTTC.

The V gene is TRBV5-5, the J gene TRBJ1-5; D unresolved. Between the trimmed V and J ends, which lost 4 bases and 4 bases, there was a span of 15 bases. CDR1 and CDR2 (germline): SGHKS, YYEKEE (reference sequence). The CDR3 is made up of 15 amino acids. The CDR3 DNA reads TGTGCCAGCAGCCAGAACGGGGTTTGGAATCAGCCCCAGCATTTT. Its protein product is CASSQNGVWNQPQHF. The whole variable domain, filled in from reference TRBV5-5 and TRBJ1-5, reads DAGVTQSPTHLIKTRGQQVTLRCSPISGHKSVSWYQQVLGQGPQFIFQYYEKEERGRGNFPDRFSARQFPNYSSELNVNALLLGDSALYLCASSQNGVWNQPQHFGDGTRLSIL.